The 25 T cell receptor beta chains presented below share a single source sample, sequenced in a study of T-cell memory formation after mild COVID-19. TCRdb called the 5' RACE reads again in MiXCR, with one record for every CDR3 protein. The data contain approximately 210,000 distinct CDR3 sequences, roughly a tenth of them singletons. Sequencing input: PBMCs or a T cell subset sorted from them (not recorded which). The receptors come from a man younger than 35 who had mild COVID-19 (a few samples of this study predate the infection). Cell type and time point are not known.

V usage is TRBV27 and J usage is TRBJ1-1; 7 bases map to TRBD1. CDR1 and CDR2 (germline): MNHEY, SMNVEV (reference sequence). CDR3 size: 12 residues. V trimming: 6 bases; J trimming: 7 bases; junction bases outside the gene matches: 5. In nucleotides, the CDR3 is TGTGCCAGCAGAAACAGGGGTCTTGAAGCTTTCTTT. This codes for CASRNRGLEAFF.

This clonotype was seen at least ten times. The chain couples TRBV7-3 to TRBJ2-5; 8 bases are shared with TRBD2. CDR1 and CDR2 (germline): SGHTA, FQGTGA. V gave up 5 bases and J gave up 5 bases; unmatched junction bases: 13. The CDR3 runs to 16 residues. The CDR3 DNA sequence: TGTGCCAGCAGCGCCACTTCTACGGGGGGGGCTGAGACCCAGTACTTC. This sequence encodes CASSATSTGGAETQYF.

This clonotype was seen more than once but under ten times. The chain carries TRBV5-6 and TRBJ1-6; 8 nucleotides match TRBD1. Germline values: CDR1 SGHDT, CDR2 YYEEEE. With 2 bases clipped from V and 7 bases from J, the junction kept 11 bases outside the gene matches. This CDR3 has 17 residues. The CDR3 region is CASSLSPRQGRNSPLHF. CDR3 nucleotides: TGTGCCAGCAGCTTATCTCCCCGACAGGGGCGGAATTCACCCCTCCACTTT.

V and J are TRBV12-3 or TRBV12-4 and TRBJ1-5; D is perhaps TRBD1 (6 bases). The CDR3 totals 16 residues. Trimming removed 4 bases from V and 7 bases from J, with 20 bases in between. The CDR3 DNA is TGTGCCAGCAGTTCGACCGGGGGGGGCGCGGGGCAGCCCCAGCATTTT. Translated, it gives CASSSTGGGAGQPQHF.

This clonotype was detected only a few times. The chain links TRBV7-8 to TRBJ2-7; a weak D match, TRBD1 (6 bases). V was pared by 5 bases and J by 4 bases, with 12 bases between. The CDR3 loop spans 13 amino acids. Germline values: CDR1 SGHVS, CDR2 FQNEAQ. CDR3 in DNA: TGTGCCAGCAGCCCCATTACAGGGTACGAGCAGTACTTC. Translated, it gives CASSPITGYEQYF.

The chain recombines TRBV21-1 with TRBJ2-1. TRBV21-1 is a listed pseudogene. CDR3 length: 10 amino acids. Here the CDR3 DNA reads TGTGCCAGCAGCAAAGTAGTTCGACGGTTC. Protein sequence: CASSKVVRRF.

This clonotype came up many times. The chain is built from TRBV4-2 and TRBJ2-1; TRBD2 matches 7 bases. V dropped 8 bases and J dropped 5; count of bases not matched to a gene: 9. This CDR3 is built from 14 residues. CDR1 is LGHNA, CDR2 YNFKEQ, per germline. DNA for the CDR3: TGTGCCAGCGGGGAGCGGGGACCGAACAATGAGCAGTTCTTC. Translated, it gives CASGERGPNNEQFF.

The genes are TRBV5-1 and TRBJ2-1; TRBD2 aligns across 7 bases. Trimming removed 8 bases from V and 7 bases from J; junction bases left unmatched: 18. The CDR3 extends over 16 amino acids. Per the germline V gene, CDR1 is SGHRS and CDR2 is YFSETQ. CDR3 in amino acids: CASTPLRGNLRNEQFF. CDR3 DNA: TGCGCCAGTACCCCTTTGCGGGGGAATCTTCGGAATGAGCAGTTCTTC.

At least ten counts were recorded for this clonotype. In DNA form, the CDR3 reads TGCGCCAGCAGCTTGGCGGACCCGGGACAGGGCGCTGAAGCTTTCTTT. Its translation: CASSLADPGQGAEAFF. The chain employs TRBV5-1 and TRBJ1-1, with 9 positions matching TRBD1. Germline lookup yields CDR1 SGHRS and CDR2 YFSETQ. The CDR3 contains 16 residues. The junction had 9 bases not matched to a gene; V was cut back by 0 bases and J by 6 bases.

The genes are TRBV29-1 and TRBJ2-3, with D unresolved. The V gene lost 4 bases and the J gene lost 7 bases, with 15 bases spanning the gap. Germline-derived CDR1 and CDR2 are SQVTM and ANQGSEA. This CDR3 is built from 13 residues. CDR3 bases: TGCAGCGTTGCAGTCCGGGCCCCACATACGCAGTATTTT. Amino acid sequence: CSVAVRAPHTQYF.

In this sample, this clonotype turned up a few times. This chain links TRBV4-3 with TRBJ1-5; no reliable D call. Per the germline V gene, CDR1 is LGHNA and CDR2 is YSLEER. The V end was cut by 4 bases, the J end by 1 base, with 14 bases between. The CDR3 extends over 16 amino acids. The CDR3 sequence: CASSLSYPGSNQPQHF. Here the CDR3 DNA reads TGCGCCAGCAGCCTCTCGTATCCCGGGAGCAATCAGCCCCAGCATTTT.

The rearrangement joins TRBV3-1 to TRBJ1-3; D remains ambiguous. Germline values: CDR1 LGHDT, CDR2 YNNKEL (reference sequence). This CDR3 region has 18 residues. Trimming pared 1 base from V and 0 bases from J, leaving 16 bases between. The CDR3 reads CASSQVMIPIGSGNTIYF. The DNA of the CDR3 is TGTGCCAGCAGCCAAGTTATGATTCCCATCGGCTCTGGAAACACCATATATTTT.

This clonotype was recorded at least ten times. The chain combines TRBV12-3 or TRBV12-4 with TRBJ2-7; maybe TRBD1 (5 bases). There are 15 residues in the CDR3. V was shortened by 3 bases and J by 2 bases, with 14 bases between the two germline ends. CDR3 loop: CASSFRRDRAYEQYF. The CDR3 nucleotides are TGTGCCAGCAGTTTCCGGAGAGACAGAGCCTACGAGCAGTACTTC.

This clonotype showed up just a few times. V usage is TRBV7-9 and J usage is TRBJ1-3; D is perhaps TRBD1 (6 bases). V lost 5 bases and J 8 bases, leaving 13 bases between the germline ends. The CDR3 has 13 amino acids. The germline V gene has CDR1 SEHNR and CDR2 FQNEAQ (reference sequence). The CDR3 loop reads CASSTGQKDTIYF. The CDR3 coding sequence is TGTGCCAGCAGCACCGGACAGAAAGACACCATATATTTT.

This clonotype occurred a few times. The chain recombines TRBV20-1 with TRBJ2-5; tentatively, D is TRBD2 (5 bases). Germline lookup yields CDR1 DFQATT and CDR2 SNEGSKA (reference sequence). V gave up 3 bases and J gave up 3 bases, with 14 bases separating them. This CDR3 has 14 amino acids. DNA for the CDR3: TGCAGTGCTAGGCAGGACCTAGCTGAAGAGACCCAGTACTTC. This encodes CSARQDLAEETQYF.

The chain is built from TRBV20-1 and TRBJ2-1, with 12 bases lining up with TRBD2. The CDR3 totals 16 residues. Trimming took 3 bases from V and 2 from J; bases not matched to a gene: 5. CDR1 is DFQATT and CDR2 is SNEGSKA in the germline V gene (reference sequence). The CDR3 nucleotides read TGCAGTGCTAGCGTGTCTAGCGGGGGGGCCTACAATGAGCAGTTCTTC. It translates to CSASVSSGGAYNEQFF.

This chain links TRBV7-6 with TRBJ2-2; 8 nucleotides line up with TRBD2. J gave up 1 base and V 5 bases, and 9 bases lay outside the gene matches. This CDR3 is built from 17 residues. Germline CDR1 is SGHVS and CDR2 is FNYEAQ. Written as DNA, the CDR3 is TGTGCCAGCAGCCACCCCCGGGCGGGGGGGAACACCGGGGAGCTGTTTTTT. Translation: CASSHPRAGGNTGELFF.

This clonotype was picked up many times. The chain has TRBV11-3 and TRBJ2-2; D is unresolved. The CDR3 sequence is 12 residues long. V lost 4 bases and J lost 7, with 7 bases in between. Germline CDR1 reads SGHNT; CDR2 reads YENEEA. CDR3 sequence (DNA): TGTGCCAGCAGCTCCCTAGGCGGGGAGCTGTTTTTT. This sequence encodes CASSSLGGELFF.

The genes are TRBV3-1 and TRBJ2-3, with D perhaps matching TRBD2 (5 bases). Germline V gene sequence: CDR1 LGHDT, CDR2 YNNKEL (reference sequence). The CDR3 totals 16 residues. V lost 0 bases, J lost 4 bases, and 14 bases lay in between. The CDR3 is CASSQDFGLTPDTQYF. CDR3 DNA sequence: TGTGCCAGCAGCCAAGATTTTGGACTTACCCCAGATACGCAGTATTTT.

The V gene is TRBV27, the J gene TRBJ1-3; weak D call: TRBD1 (6 bases). The germline V gene has CDR1 MNHEY and CDR2 SMNVEV (reference sequence). This CDR3 is built from 18 residues. Trimming removed 0 bases from V and 0 bases from J, with 15 bases in between. The CDR3: CASSLSGTGPRSGNTIYF. The CDR3 DNA sequence: TGTGCCAGCAGTTTATCGGGTACAGGGCCCCGCTCTGGAAACACCATATATTTT.

The chain joins TRBV10-3 to TRBJ1-3; 11 bases line up with TRBD1. The ends lost 11 bases at V and 4 bases at J; junction bases unmatched: 7. CDR3 length: 14 amino acids. The V gene's germline CDR1 is ENHRY and CDR2 SYGVKD. The CDR3 DNA reads TGTGCCTCCGCCGGGACAGGGGGGGGAAACACCATATATTTT. As protein: CASAGTGGGNTIYF.

The chain recombines TRBV7-9 with TRBJ1-2; no firm D call. Germline CDR1 and CDR2: SEHNR and FQNEAQ (reference sequence). This CDR3 spans 13 amino acids. V lost 7 bases and J 7 bases, leaving 16 bases between the germline ends. The CDR3, as DNA: TGTGCCAGCACCGCTGAGGGTTTGGGTGGCTACACCTTC. This encodes CASTAEGLGGYTF.

This clonotype was found a few times. The gene calls are TRBV6-5 and TRBJ2-3, with D uncertain. The CDR3 has 13 residues. The germline CDR1 and CDR2 sequences are MNHEY and SVGAGI. Trimming cost V 10 bases and J 2 bases, with 13 bases left between them. The CDR3 coding sequence is TGTGCCACCCAGACCCCCCTCACAGATACGCAGTATTTT. The encoded protein is CATQTPLTDTQYF.

This clonotype was observed many times. The gene calls are TRBV5-1 and TRBJ2-1, with 7 bases that match TRBD2. The CDR3 extends over 14 amino acids. Germline CDR1 reads SGHRS; CDR2 reads YFSETQ. V was clipped by 6 bases and J by 5 bases; unmatched bases: 8. CDR3 sequence: CASILERGHNEQFF. In nucleotides, the CDR3 is TGCGCCAGCATCCTTGAGCGGGGCCACAATGAGCAGTTCTTC. The entire variable domain, with the rest obtained from reference TRBV5-1 and TRBJ2-1, is as follows: KAGVTQTPRYLIKTRGQQVTLSCSPISGHRSVSWYQQTPGQGLQFLFEYFSETQRNKGNFPGRFSGRQFSNSRSEMNVSTLELGDSALYLCASILERGHNEQFFGPGTRLTVL.

Many counts were recorded for this clonotype. The chain uses TRBV5-1 and TRBJ2-7, with 8 bases that match TRBD1. Looked up from germline, CDR1 is SGHRS and CDR2 is YFSETQ. The CDR3 consists of 15 residues. The junction had 9 bases not matched to a gene; V was cut back by 2 bases and J by 5 bases. The CDR3 reads CASSFYPGQGDEQYV. The CDR3 DNA sequence: TGCGCCAGCAGCTTCTACCCTGGACAGGGCGACGAGCAGTACGTC.